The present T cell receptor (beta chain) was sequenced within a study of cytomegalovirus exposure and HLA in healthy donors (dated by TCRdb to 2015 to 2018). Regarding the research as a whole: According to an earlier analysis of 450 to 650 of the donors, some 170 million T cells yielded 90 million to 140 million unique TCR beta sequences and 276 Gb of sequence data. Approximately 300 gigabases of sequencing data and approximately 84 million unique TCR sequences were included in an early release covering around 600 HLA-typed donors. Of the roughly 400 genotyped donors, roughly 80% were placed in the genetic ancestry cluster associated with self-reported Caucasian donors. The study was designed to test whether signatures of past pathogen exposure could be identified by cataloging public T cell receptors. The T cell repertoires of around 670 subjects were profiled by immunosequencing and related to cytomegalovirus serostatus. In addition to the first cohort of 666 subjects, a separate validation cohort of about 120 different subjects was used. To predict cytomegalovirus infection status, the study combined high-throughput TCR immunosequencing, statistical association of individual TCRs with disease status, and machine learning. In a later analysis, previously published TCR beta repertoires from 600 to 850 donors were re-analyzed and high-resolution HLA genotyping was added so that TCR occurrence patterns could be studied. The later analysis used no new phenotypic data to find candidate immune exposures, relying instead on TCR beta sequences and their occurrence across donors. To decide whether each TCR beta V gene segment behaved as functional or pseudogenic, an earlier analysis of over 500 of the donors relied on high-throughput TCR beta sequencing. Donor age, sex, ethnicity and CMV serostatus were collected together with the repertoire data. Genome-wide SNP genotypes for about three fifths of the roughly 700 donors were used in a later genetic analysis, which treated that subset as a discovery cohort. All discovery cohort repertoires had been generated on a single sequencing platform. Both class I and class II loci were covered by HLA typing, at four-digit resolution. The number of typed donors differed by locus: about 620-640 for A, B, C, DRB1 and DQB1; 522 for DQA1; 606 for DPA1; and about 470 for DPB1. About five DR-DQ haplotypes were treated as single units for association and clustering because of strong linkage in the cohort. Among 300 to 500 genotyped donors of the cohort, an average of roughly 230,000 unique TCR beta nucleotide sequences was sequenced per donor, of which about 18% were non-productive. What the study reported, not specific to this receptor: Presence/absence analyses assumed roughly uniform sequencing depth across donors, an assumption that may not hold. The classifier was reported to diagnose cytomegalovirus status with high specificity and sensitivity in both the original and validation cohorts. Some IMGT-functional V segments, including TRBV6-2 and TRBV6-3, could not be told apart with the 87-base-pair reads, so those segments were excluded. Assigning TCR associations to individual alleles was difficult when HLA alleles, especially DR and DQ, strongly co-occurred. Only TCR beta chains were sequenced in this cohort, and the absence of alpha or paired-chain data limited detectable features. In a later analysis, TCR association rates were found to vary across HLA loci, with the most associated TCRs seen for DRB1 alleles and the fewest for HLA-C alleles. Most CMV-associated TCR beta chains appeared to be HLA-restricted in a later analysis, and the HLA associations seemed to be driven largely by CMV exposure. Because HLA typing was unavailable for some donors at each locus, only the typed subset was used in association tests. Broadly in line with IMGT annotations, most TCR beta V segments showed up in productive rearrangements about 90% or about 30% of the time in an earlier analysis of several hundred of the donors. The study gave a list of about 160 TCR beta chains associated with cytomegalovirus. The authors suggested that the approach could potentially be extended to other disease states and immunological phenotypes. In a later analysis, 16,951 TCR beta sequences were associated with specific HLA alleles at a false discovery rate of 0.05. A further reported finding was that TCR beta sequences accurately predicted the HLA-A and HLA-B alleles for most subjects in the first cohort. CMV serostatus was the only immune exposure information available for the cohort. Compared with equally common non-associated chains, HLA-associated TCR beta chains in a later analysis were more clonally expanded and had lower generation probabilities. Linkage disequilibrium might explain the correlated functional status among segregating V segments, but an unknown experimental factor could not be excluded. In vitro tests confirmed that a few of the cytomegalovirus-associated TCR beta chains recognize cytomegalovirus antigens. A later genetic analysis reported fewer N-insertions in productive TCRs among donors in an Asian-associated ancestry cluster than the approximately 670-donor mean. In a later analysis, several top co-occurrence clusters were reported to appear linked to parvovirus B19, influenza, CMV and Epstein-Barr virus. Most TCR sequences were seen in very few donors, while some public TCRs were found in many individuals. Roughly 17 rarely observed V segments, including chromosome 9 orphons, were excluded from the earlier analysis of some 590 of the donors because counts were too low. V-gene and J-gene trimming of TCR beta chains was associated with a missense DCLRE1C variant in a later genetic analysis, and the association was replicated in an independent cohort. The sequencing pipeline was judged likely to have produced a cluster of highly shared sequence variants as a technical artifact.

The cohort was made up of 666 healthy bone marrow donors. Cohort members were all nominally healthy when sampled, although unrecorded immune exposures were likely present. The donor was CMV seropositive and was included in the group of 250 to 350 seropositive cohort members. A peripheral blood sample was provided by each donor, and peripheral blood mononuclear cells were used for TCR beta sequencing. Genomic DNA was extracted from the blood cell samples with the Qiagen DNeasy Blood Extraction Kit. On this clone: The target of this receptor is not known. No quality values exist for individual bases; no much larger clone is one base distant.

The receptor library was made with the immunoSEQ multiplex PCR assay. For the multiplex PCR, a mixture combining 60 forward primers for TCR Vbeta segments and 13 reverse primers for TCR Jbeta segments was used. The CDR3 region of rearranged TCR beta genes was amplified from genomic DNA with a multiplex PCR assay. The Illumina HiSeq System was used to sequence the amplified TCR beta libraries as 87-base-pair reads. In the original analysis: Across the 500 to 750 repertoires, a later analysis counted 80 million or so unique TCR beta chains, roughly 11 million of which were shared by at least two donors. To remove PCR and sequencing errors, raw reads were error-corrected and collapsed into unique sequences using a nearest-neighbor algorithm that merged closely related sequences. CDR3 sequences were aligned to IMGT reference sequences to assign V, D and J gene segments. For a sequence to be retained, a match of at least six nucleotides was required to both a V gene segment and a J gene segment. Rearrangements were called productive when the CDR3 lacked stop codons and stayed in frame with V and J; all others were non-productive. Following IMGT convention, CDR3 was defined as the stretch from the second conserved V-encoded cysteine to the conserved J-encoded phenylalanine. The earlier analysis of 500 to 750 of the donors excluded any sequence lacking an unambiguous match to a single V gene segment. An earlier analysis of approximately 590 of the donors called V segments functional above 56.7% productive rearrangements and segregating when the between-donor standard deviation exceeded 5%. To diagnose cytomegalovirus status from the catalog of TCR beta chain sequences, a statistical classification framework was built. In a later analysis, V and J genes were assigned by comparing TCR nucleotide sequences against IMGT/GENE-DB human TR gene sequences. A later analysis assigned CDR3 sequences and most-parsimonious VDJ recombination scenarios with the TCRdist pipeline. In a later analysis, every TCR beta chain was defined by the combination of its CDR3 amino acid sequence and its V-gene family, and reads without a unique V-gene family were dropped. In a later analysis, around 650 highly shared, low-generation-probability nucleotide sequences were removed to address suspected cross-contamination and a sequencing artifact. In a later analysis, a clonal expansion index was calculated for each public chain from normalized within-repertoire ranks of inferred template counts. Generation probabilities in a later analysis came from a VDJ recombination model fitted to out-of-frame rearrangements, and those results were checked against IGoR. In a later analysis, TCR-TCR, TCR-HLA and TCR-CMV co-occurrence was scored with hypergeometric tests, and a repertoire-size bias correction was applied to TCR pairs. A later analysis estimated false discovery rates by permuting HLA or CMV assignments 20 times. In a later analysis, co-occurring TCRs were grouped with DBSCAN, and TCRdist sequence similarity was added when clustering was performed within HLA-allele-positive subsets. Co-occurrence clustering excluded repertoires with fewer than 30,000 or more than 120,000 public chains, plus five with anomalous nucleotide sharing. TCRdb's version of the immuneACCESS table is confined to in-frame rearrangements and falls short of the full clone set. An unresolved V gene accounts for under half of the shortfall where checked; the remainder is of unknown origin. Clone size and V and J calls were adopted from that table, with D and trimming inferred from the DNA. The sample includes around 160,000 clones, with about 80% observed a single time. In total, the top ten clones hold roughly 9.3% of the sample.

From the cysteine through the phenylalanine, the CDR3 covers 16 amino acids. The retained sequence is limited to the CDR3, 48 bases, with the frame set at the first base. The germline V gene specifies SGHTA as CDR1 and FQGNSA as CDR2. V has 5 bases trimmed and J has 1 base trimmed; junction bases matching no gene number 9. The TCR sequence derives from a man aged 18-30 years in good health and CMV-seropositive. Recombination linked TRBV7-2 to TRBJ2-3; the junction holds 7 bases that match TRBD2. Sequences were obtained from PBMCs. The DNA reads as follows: TGTGCCAGCAGCGCGATAGTGGGGGGGGGCACAGATACGCAGTATTTT. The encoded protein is CASSAIVGGGTDTQYF.